The T cell receptor (beta chain) under discussion was sequenced for a study of read filtering for tumor transcriptome and immune sequencing. Study-wide results and limits: This fraction held mixed bone marrow immune cells after CD138-negative sorting.

From germline, CDR1 is SGHRS and CDR2 YFSETQ. The V end lost 6 bases, the J end lost 2 bases, and 10 bases lay between the germline ends. This CDR3 is 13 amino acids long. The library was built from 400 ng RNA with molecular barcoded adaptors for alpha/delta and beta/gamma chains. TCRdb re-analysed the reads in MiXCR, keeping a single row per CDR3 protein. The profile shows approximately 37,000 distinct CDR3 sequences, roughly 15% of them singletons. This clonotype appeared many times. No antigen is known for it. The rearrangement joins TRBV5-1 to TRBJ2-3, with TRBD1 as a possible D gene (5 bases). The sample consisted of a population of CD138-negative cells sorted from bone marrow. This sequence was found in a donor over 35 with multiple myeloma. CDR3 bases: TGCGCCAGCATGGGCAGGGACACAGATACGCAGTATTTT. Its protein is CASMGRDTDTQYF.